These 9 T cell receptor beta chains share one sample of origin, sequenced in a study of naive and memory T cell subsets. Two oligonucleotides, mixed equimolar, formed the beta constant-region primer covering TRBC1 and TRBC2. Four rounds of PCR amplified the ligated cDNA using nested alpha and beta constant-region primers plus SP2. TCRdb re-called the UMI-ligation and nested PCR reads with MiXCR, one entry per CDR3 protein. The sample lists over 100,000 distinct CDR3 sequences, 36% occurring once. The sequenced sample consisted of central memory CD4+ T cells from blood. Receptors were obtained from a human donor in good health.

The gene calls are TRBV7-2 and TRBJ2-1, with D possibly being TRBD1 (5 bases). Looked up from germline, CDR1 is SGHTA and CDR2 is FQGNSA. V was clipped by 1 base and J by 8 bases, with 15 bases between them. This CDR3 comprises 15 residues. The CDR3 spells CASSLGARGRDEQFF. In DNA, the CDR3 is TGTGCCAGCAGCTTAGGGGCTAGGGGTCGCGATGAGCAGTTCTTC. The whole variable domain, filled in from reference TRBV7-2 and TRBJ2-1, reads GAGVSQSPSNKVTEKGKDVELRCDPISGHTALYWYRQSLGQGLEFLIYFQGNSAPDKSGLPSDRFSAERTGGSVSTLTIQRTQQEDSAVYLCASSLGARGRDEQFFGPGTRLTVL.

The V and J genes are TRBV19 and TRBJ2-7; TRBD2 matches 11 bases. Per germline, CDR1 LNHDA and CDR2 SQIVND (reference sequence). This CDR3 region has 14 residues. The V and J ends lost 6 bases and 3 bases, in that order; junction bases with no gene match: 4. The CDR3 sequence is CASRPGTSGYEQYF. The CDR3 bases are TGTGCCAGTAGGCCCGGGACTAGCGGCTACGAGCAGTACTTC. Full variable domain (outside the CDR3, taken from reference TRBV19 and TRBJ2-7): DGGITQSPKYLFRKEGQNVTLSCEQNLNHDAMYWYRQDPGQGLRLIYYSQIVNDFQKGDIAEGYSVSREKKESFPLTVTSAQKNPTAFYLCASRPGTSGYEQYFGPGTRLTVT.

The rearrangement links TRBV9 to TRBJ2-2; D perhaps matches TRBD1 (6 bases). V shed 3 bases and J shed 6 bases, with 12 bases lying between them. Germline V gene lookup returns CDR1 SGDLS and CDR2 YYNGEE. This CDR3 region has 14 residues. CDR3 residues: CASSEQGRAGELFF. CDR3 bases: TGTGCCAGCAGCGAACAGGGCCGGGCCGGGGAGCTGTTTTTT.

The chain links TRBV12-3 or TRBV12-4 to TRBJ1-1; no clear D. V was trimmed by 3 bases and J by 8 bases, leaving 7 bases between them. The CDR3 is 11 amino acids. The CDR3 sequence: CASSLGTEAFF. In DNA, the CDR3 is TGTGCCAGCAGTTTGGGCACGGAAGCTTTCTTT.

The DNA for the CDR3 is TGTGCCAGCAGCCAGCGGACTAGCGGGAGTGGGCTGTCCTACAATGAGCAGTTCTTC. It is translated as CASSQRTSGSGLSYNEQFF. The V and J genes are TRBV3-1 and TRBJ2-1, with 13 bases that match TRBD2. The CDR3 contains 19 residues. Trimming at V came to 3 bases and at J to 1 base, leaving 9 bases not matched to a gene. In germline, CDR1 is LGHDT, CDR2 YNNKEL (reference sequence).

This clonotype was recorded a few times. J is TRBJ1-1 and V is TRBV4-1; 7 nucleotides agree with TRBD1. The CDR3 covers 14 residues. CDR1 is MGHRA, CDR2 YSYEKL, per germline. V dropped 3 bases and J dropped 6; count of bases not matched to a gene: 7. The CDR3: CASSQADRAAEAFF. CDR3 in DNA: TGCGCCAGCAGCCAGGCAGACAGGGCAGCTGAAGCTTTCTTT.

The rearrangement links TRBV6-2 or TRBV6-3 to TRBJ1-1; a possible D gene is TRBD1 (6 bases). Trimming took off 6 bases at V and 5 bases at J, with 19 bases between the two ends. Germline values: CDR1 MNHEY, CDR2 SVGEGT. The CDR3 totals 15 residues. The DNA of the CDR3 is TGTGCCAGCAGCTCCGACAGGCGAAGGGGTACTGAAGCTTTCTTT. This translates into CASSSDRRRGTEAFF.

The chain couples TRBV6-6 to TRBJ1-2, with a tentative D call TRBD1 (5 bases). The CDR3 is made up of 13 amino acids. The germline V gene encodes CDR1 MNHNY and CDR2 SVGAGI (reference sequence). Trimming removed 2 bases at V and 7 bases at J, with 11 bases between. The CDR3 DNA sequence: TGTGCCAGCAGTTACAAGGCAGGGCCTGGCTACACCTTC. Protein sequence: CASSYKAGPGYTF.

Details on this clonotype: A read error may be the cause here, since a much bigger clone is one base away. The V call is TRBV3-1, the J call TRBJ2-1; 8 nucleotides match TRBD1. The junction had 0 bases not matched to a gene; V was cut back by 1 base and J by 1 base. Germline V gene lookup returns CDR1 LGHDT and CDR2 YNNKEL (reference sequence). CDR3 length: 15 amino acids. CDR3 in DNA: TGTGCCAGCAGCCAAGGGACAGGGTCCTACAATGAGCAGTTCTTC. It is translated as CASSQGTGSYNEQFF.